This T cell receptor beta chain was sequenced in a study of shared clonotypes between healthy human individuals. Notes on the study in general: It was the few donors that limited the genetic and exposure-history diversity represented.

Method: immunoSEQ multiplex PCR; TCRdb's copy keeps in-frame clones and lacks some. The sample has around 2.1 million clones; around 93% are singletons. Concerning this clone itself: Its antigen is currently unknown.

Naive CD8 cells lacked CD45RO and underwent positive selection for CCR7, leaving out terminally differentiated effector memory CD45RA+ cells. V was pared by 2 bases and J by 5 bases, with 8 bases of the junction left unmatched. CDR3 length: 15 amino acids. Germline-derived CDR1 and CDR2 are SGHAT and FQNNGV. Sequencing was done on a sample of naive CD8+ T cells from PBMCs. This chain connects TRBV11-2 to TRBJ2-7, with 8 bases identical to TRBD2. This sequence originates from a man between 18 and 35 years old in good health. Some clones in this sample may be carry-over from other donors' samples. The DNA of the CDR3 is TGTGCCAGCAGCTTAACGGGAGGGCCCCCTGACGAGCAGTACTTC. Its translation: CASSLTGGPPDEQYF.